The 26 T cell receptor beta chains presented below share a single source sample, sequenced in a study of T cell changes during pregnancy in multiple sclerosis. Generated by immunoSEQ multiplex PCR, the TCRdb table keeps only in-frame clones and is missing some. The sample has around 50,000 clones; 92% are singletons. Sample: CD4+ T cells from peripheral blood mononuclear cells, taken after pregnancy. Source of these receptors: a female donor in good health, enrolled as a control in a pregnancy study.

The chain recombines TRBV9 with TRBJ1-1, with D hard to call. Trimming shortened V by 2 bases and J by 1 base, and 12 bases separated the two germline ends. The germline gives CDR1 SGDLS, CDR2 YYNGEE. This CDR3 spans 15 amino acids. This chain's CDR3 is CASSVGRGRNTEAFF. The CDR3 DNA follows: TGTGCCAGCAGCGTGGGAAGAGGGCGGAACACTGAAGCTTTCTTT.

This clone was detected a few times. The CDR3 sequence is CASSYSAGNNSPLHF. CDR3 nucleotide sequence: TGTGCCAGCAGTTACTCGGCAGGGAATAATTCACCCCTCCACTTT. The chain combines TRBV6-5 with TRBJ1-6; D is possibly TRBD1 (5 bases). The germline CDR1 and CDR2 sequences are MNHEY and SVGAGI. Trimming removed 0 bases from V and 5 bases from J, with 8 bases in between. The CDR3 contains 15 residues.

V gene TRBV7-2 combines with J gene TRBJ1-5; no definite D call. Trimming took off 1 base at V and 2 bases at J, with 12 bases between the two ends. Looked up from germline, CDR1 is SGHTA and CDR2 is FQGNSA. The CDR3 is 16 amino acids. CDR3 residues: CASSLVGRWGNQPQHF. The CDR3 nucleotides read TGTGCCAGCAGCTTAGTGGGCAGATGGGGCAATCAGCCCCAGCATTTT.

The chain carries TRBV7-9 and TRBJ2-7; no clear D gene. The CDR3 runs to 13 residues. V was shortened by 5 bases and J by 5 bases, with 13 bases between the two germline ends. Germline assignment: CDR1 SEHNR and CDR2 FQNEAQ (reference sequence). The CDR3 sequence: CASSPYRLDEQYF. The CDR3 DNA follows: TGTGCCAGCAGCCCGTACCGGTTGGACGAGCAGTACTTC. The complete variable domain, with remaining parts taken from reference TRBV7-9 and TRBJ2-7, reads DTGVSQNPRHKITKRGQNVTFRCDPISEHNRLYWYRQTLGQGPEFLTYFQNEAQLEKSRLLSDRFSAERPKGSFSTLEIQRTEQGDSAMYLCASSPYRLDEQYFGPGTRLTVT.

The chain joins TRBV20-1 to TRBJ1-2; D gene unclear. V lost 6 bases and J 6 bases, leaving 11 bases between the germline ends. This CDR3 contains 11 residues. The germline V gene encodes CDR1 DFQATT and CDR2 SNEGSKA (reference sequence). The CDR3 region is CSAGWRNGYTF. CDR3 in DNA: TGCAGTGCCGGGTGGAGAAATGGCTACACCTTC.

This CDR3 is CASSFRTGGGYGYTF. The CDR3 nucleotides read TGTGCCAGCAGCTTCAGGACCGGGGGGGGCTATGGCTACACCTTC. The chain is built from TRBV7-2 and TRBJ1-2; D is possibly TRBD1 (5 bases). This CDR3 is built from 15 residues. V lost 3 bases to trimming and J lost 4 bases, with 15 bases between them. Germline loops: CDR1 SGHTA, CDR2 FQGNSA.

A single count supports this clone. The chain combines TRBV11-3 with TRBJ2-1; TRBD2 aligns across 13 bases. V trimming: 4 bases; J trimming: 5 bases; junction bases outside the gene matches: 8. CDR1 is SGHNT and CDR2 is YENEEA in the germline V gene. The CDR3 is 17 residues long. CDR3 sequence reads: CASSYRPGLAGHNEQFF. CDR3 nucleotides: TGTGCCAGCAGCTATCGACCGGGACTAGCGGGACACAATGAGCAGTTCTTC.

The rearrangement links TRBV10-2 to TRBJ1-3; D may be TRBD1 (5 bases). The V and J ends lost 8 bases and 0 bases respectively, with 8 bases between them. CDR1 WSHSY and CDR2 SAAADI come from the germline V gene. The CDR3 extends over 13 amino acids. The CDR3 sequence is CASRGDSGNTIYF. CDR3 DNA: TGCGCCAGCCGGGGGGACTCTGGAAACACCATATATTTT.

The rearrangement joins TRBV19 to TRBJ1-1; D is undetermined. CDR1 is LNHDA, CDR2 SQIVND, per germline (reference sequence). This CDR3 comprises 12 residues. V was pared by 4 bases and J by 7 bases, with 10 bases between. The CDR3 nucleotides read TGTGCCAGTAGTACAGAACTATATGAAGCTTTCTTT. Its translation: CASSTELYEAFF. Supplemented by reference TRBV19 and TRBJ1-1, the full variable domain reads DGGITQSPKYLFRKEGQNVTLSCEQNLNHDAMYWYRQDPGQGLRLIYYSQIVNDFQKGDIAEGYSVSREKKESFPLTVTSAQKNPTAFYLCASSTELYEAFFGQGTRLTVV.

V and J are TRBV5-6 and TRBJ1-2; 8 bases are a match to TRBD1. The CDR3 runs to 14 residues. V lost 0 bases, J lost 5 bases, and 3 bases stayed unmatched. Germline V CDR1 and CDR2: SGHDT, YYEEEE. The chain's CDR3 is CASSLGGQEYGYTF. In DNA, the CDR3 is TGTGCCAGCAGCTTGGGGGGACAGGAGTATGGCTACACCTTC.

CDR3 amino acids: CASSGGARGEKLFF. CDR3 bases: TGCGCCAGCAGCGGTGGTGCAAGGGGTGAAAAACTGTTTTTT. The chain employs TRBV5-1 and TRBJ1-4; D is perhaps TRBD1 (5 bases). The germline CDR1 and CDR2 sequences are SGHRS and YFSETQ. This CDR3 region has 14 residues. V lost 4 bases to trimming and J lost 7 bases, with 14 bases between them. Full variable domain (remainder filled in from reference TRBV5-1 and TRBJ1-4): KAGVTQTPRYLIKTRGQQVTLSCSPISGHRSVSWYQQTPGQGLQFLFEYFSETQRNKGNFPGRFSGRQFSNSRSEMNVSTLELGDSALYLCASSGGARGEKLFFGSGTQLSVL.

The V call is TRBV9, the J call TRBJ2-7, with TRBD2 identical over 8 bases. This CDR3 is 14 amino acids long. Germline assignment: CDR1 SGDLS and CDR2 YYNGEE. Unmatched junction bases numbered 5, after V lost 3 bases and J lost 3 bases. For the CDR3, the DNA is TGTGCCAGCAGCGCGCGCAGCGGGAGCTACGAGCAGTACTTC. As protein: CASSARSGSYEQYF.

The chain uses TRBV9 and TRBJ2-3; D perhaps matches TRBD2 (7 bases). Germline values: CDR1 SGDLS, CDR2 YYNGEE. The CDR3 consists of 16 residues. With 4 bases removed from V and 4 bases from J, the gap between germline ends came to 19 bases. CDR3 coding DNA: TGTGCCAGCAGCCCCCGCTCTTGGGGGGGGCCAGATACGCAGTATTTT. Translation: CASSPRSWGGPDTQYF.

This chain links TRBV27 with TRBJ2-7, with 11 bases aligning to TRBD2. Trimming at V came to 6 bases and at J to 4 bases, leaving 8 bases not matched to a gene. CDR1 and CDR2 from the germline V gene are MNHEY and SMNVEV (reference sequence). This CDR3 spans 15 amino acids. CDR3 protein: CASRPSGGREYEQYF. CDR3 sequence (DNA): TGTGCCAGCAGGCCTAGCGGGGGGAGGGAATACGAGCAGTACTTC.

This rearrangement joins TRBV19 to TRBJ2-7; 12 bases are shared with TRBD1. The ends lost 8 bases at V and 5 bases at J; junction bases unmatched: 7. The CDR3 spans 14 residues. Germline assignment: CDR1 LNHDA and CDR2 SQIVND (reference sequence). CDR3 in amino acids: CASSGTGGRHEQYF. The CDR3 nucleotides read TGTGCCAGTTCCGGGACAGGGGGCCGCCACGAGCAGTACTTC.

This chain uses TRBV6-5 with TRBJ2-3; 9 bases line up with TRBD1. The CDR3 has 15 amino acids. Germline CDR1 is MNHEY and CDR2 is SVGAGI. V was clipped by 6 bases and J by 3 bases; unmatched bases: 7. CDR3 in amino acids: CASSPGQGRTDTQYF. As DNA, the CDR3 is TGTGCCAGCAGCCCCGGACAGGGGAGAACAGATACGCAGTATTTT.

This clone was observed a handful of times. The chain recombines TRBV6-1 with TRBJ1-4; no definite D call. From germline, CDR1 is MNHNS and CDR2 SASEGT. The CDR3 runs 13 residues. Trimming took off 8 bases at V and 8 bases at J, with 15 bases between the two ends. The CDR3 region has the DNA TGTGCCAGCCGGACGGCCGAGCGGGAAAAACTGTTTTTT. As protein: CASRTAEREKLFF.

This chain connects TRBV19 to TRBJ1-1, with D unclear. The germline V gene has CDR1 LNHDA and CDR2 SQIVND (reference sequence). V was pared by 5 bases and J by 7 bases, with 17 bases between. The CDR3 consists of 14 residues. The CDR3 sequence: CASSSDRGSSEAFF. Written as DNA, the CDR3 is TGTGCCAGTAGTTCTGACCGGGGATCGAGTGAAGCTTTCTTT.

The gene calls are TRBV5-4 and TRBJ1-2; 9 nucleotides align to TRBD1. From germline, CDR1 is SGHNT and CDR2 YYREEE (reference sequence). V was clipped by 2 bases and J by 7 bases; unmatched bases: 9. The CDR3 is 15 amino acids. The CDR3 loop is CASSLDTGGAVGYTF. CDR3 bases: TGTGCCAGCAGCTTAGATACAGGGGGCGCGGTTGGCTACACCTTC.

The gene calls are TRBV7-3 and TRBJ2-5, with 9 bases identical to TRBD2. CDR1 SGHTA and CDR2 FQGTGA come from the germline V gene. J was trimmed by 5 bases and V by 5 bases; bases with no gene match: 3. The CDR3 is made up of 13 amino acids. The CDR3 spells CASSVAGGETQYF. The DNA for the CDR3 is TGTGCCAGCAGCGTCGCGGGGGGGGAGACCCAGTACTTC.

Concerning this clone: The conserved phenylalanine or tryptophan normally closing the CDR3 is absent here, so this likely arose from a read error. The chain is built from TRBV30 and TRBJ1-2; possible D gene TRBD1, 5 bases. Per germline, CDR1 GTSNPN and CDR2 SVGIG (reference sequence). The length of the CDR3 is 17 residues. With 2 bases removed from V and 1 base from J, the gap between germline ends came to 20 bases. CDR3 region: CAWSSSYRRRFNYGYTL. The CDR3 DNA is TGTGCCTGGAGTTCCAGTTACAGGAGAAGGTTTAACTATGGCTACACCCTC.

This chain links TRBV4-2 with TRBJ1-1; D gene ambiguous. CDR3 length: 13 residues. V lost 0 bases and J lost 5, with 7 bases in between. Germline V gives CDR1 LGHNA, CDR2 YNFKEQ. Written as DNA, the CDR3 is TGTGCCAGCAGCCAAGAGGGAGAAACTGAAGCTTTCTTT. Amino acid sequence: CASSQEGETEAFF.

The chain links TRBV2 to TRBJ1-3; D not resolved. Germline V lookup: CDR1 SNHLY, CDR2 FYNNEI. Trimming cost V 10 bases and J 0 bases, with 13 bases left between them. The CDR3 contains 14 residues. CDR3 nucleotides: TGTGCCACCTCGAAACAGAGCTCTGGAAACACCATATATTTT. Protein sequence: CATSKQSSGNTIYF.

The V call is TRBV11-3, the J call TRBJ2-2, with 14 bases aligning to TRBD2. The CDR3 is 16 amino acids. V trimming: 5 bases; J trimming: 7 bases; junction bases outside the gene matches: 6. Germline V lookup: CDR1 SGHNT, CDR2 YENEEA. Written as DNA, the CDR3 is TGTGCCAGCAGCCCCGGGACTAGCGGGAGCGACGGGGAGCTGTTTTTT. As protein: CASSPGTSGSDGELFF.

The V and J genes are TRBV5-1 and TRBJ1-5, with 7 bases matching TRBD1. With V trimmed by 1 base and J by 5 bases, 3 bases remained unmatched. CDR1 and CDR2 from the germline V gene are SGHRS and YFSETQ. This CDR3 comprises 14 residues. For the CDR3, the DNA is TGCGCCAGCAGCTTGTCAGGGGGTGATCAGCCCCAGCATTTT. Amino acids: CASSLSGGDQPQHF.

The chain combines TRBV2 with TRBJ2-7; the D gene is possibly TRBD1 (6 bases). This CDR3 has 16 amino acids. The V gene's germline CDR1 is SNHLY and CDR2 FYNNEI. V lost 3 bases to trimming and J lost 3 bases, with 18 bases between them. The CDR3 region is CASSDPSRGPNYEQYF. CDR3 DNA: TGTGCCAGCAGTGACCCCTCCAGGGGACCAAACTACGAGCAGTACTTC.